The sample holds one count of the clone carrying this TCR beta chain. Its antigen is unknown. The CDR3 covers 18 residues. CDR1 and CDR2 from the germline V gene are SGHDT and YYEEEE. With V trimmed by 3 bases and J by 1 base, 11 bases remained unmatched. Using immunoSEQ multiplex PCR, the repertoire was profiled, and TCRdb retains in-frame clones only, with some absent. The data show 19,000 or so clones, with 55% to 65% seen just once and approximately 12% held by the top ten. This sample's treatment: 15 Gy SBRT to primary tumor, nephrectomy 4 weeks later. Nephrectomy followed 15 Gy stereotactic body radiation by 4 weeks. The sample comes from a study of radiation and T cells in renal cell carcinoma. General observations from the study: Top tumor clonotypes rose in blood 2 weeks post-radiation, then contracted.

This TCR derives from a woman between 65 and 79 years old with renal cell carcinoma. Here the sequenced sample was tumor tissue, taken from a patient whose treatment included radiotherapy and nephrectomy. The rearrangement uses TRBV5-6 and TRBJ2-4; 9 nucleotides agree with TRBD1. CDR3 coding DNA: TGTGCCAGCAGCTCGATACAGGGGGCGCGTCCGGCCAAAAACATTCAGTACTTC. Amino acid sequence: CASSSIQGARPAKNIQYF.